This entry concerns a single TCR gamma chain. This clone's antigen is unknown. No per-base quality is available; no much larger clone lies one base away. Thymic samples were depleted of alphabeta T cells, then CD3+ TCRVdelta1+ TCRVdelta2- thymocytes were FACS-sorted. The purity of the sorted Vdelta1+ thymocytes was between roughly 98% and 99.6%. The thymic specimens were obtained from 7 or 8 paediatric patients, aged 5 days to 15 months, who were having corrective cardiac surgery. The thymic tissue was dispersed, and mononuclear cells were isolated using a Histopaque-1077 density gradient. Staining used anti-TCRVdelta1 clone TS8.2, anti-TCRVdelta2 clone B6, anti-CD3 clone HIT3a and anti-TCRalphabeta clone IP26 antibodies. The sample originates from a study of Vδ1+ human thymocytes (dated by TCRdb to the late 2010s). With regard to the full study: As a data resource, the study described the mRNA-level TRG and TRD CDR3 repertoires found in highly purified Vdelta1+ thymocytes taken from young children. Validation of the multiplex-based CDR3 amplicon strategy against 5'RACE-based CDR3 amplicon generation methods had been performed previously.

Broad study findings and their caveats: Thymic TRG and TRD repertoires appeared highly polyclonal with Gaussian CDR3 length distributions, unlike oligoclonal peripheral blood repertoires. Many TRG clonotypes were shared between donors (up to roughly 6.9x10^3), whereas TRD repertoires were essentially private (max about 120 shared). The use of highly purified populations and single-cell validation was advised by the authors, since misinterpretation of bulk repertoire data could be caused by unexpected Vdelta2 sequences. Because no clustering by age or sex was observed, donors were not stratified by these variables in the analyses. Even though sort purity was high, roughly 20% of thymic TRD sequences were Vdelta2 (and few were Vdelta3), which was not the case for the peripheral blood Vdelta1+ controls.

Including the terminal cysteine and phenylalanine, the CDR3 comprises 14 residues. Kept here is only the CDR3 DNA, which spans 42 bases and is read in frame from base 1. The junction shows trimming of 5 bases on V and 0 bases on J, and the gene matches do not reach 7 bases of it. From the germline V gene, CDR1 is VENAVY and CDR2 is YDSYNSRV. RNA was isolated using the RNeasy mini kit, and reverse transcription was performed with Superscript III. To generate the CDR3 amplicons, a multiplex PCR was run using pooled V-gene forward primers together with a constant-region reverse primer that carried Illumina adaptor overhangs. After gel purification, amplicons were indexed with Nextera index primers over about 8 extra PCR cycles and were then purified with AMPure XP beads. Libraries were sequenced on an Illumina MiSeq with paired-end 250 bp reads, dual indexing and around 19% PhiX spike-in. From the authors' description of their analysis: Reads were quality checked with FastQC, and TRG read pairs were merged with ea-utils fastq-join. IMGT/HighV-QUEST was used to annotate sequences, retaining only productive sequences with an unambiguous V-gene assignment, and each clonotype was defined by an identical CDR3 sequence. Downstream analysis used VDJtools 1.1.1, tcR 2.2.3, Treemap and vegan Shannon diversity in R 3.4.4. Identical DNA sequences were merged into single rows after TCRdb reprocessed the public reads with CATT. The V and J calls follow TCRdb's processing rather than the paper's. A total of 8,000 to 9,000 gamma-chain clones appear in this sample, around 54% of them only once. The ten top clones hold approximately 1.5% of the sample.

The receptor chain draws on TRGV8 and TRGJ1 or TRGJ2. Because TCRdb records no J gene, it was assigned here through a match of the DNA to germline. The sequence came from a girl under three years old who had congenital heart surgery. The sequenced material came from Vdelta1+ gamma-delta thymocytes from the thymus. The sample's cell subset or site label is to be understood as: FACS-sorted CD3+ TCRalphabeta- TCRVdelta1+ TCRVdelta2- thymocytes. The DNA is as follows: TGTGCCACCTGGGCGGGTAGGAATTATTATAAGAAACTCTTT. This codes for CATWAGRNYYKKLF.